A single sample gave rise to the 15 T cell receptor beta chains below, sequenced in a study of early T cells in non-severe SARS-CoV-2 infection. TCRdb fed the 5' RACE reads into MiXCR, producing one record per CDR3 protein. The sample contains about 40,000 distinct CDR3 sequences, roughly 5% of which appear only once. The sequenced sample was whole blood. Receptors originate from an adult who was a healthcare worker with PCR-confirmed SARS-CoV-2 infection or an uninfected control (not recorded which).

This clonotype turned up a few times. Possible read error: a much larger clone is one base away. This chain links TRBV6-2 or TRBV6-3 with TRBJ2-1; 7 nucleotides agree with TRBD1. V gave up 4 bases and J gave up 0 bases; unmatched junction bases: 3. The CDR3 has 15 amino acids. Per germline, CDR1 MNHEY and CDR2 SVGEGT. The DNA for the CDR3 is TGTGCCAGCAGTTCCGGGACAGTCTCCTACAATGAGCAGTTCTTC. Encoded protein: CASSSGTVSYNEQFF.

This clonotype was detected ten times or more. This chain uses TRBV7-2 with TRBJ2-3; tentatively, D is TRBD2 (5 bases). Germline loops: CDR1 SGHTA, CDR2 FQGNSA. V shed 1 base and J shed 3 bases, with 11 bases lying between them. There are 15 residues in the CDR3. The CDR3 reads CASSLGGRGTDTQYF. CDR3 DNA: TGTGCCAGCAGCTTAGGTGGACGAGGGACAGATACGCAGTATTTT.

This clonotype was seen many times. The rearrangement links TRBV7-7 to TRBJ1-4, with 9 positions matching TRBD1. V lost 5 bases and J lost 8; bases outside the gene matches: 6. The germline CDR1 and CDR2 sequences are SSHAT and FNYEAQ (reference sequence). The CDR3 sequence is 14 residues long. The CDR3 DNA follows: TGTGCCAGCAGCCCCGGGACAGGGAACGAAAAACTGTTTTTT. It specifies CASSPGTGNEKLFF.

This clonotype was counted at least ten times. CDR3: CASSSGRDTGELFF. CDR3 nucleotide sequence: TGTGCCAGCAGCAGCGGGCGGGACACCGGGGAGCTGTTTTTT. The J gene is TRBJ2-2, the V gene TRBV11-2; the D gene is possibly TRBD2 (6 bases). V was pared by 5 bases and J by 3 bases, with 10 bases between. The CDR3 is 14 amino acids. Germline V gene sequence: CDR1 SGHAT, CDR2 FQNNGV.

This clonotype was counted ten times or more. This sequence joins TRBV3-1 and TRBJ2-7; D might be TRBD1 (6 bases). V shed 6 bases and J shed 1 base, with 10 bases lying between them. The CDR3 covers 13 residues. Per germline, CDR1 LGHDT and CDR2 YNNKEL (reference sequence). The CDR3 DNA sequence: TGTGCCAGCAGGGACAGTGTTTCCTACGAGCAGTACTTC. Its translation is CASRDSVSYEQYF.

This clonotype was counted only a few times. J is TRBJ2-7 and V is TRBV24-1; TRBD2 agrees at 7 bases. CDR3 size: 14 residues. The germline V gene has CDR1 KGHDR and CDR2 SFDVKD. J gave up 1 base and V 6 bases, and 5 bases lay outside the gene matches. CDR3 sequence: CATSLGGSSYEQYF. Here the CDR3 DNA reads TGTGCCACCAGTTTGGGCGGGAGTTCCTACGAGCAGTACTTC.

This clonotype was observed many times. The chain carries TRBV10-1 and TRBJ1-5; D possibly corresponds to TRBD1 (5 bases). From germline, CDR1 is WNHNN and CDR2 SYGVQD (reference sequence). Trimming cost V 6 bases and J 3 bases, with 12 bases left between them. The CDR3 spans 14 residues. The chain's CDR3 is CASRVTADNQPQHF. CDR3 bases: TGCGCCAGCAGGGTGACAGCTGACAATCAGCCCCAGCATTTT.

This clonotype was observed at least ten times. V usage is TRBV6-1 and J usage is TRBJ1-1; D possibly corresponds to TRBD1 (5 bases). The CDR3 extends over 15 amino acids. The germline V gene has CDR1 MNHNS and CDR2 SASEGT. The ends were cut back, 5 bases at V and 0 bases at J, with 13 bases in the middle. The CDR3 here is CASSRLGLMNTEAFF. As DNA, the CDR3 is TGTGCCAGCAGTCGCCTGGGACTTATGAACACTGAAGCTTTCTTT.

The sample holds many counts of this clonotype. V is TRBV6-5 and J is TRBJ2-1, with 8 bases matching TRBD1. The CDR3 is 13 amino acids. After removal of 5 bases from V and 5 bases from J, the junction contained 2 bases not matched to a gene. Looked up from germline, CDR1 is MNHEY and CDR2 is SVGAGI. The CDR3 is CASSEDRDNEQFF. Here the CDR3 DNA reads TGTGCCAGCAGTGAGGACAGGGACAATGAGCAGTTCTTC.

This clonotype was seen at least ten times. The V and J genes are TRBV30 and TRBJ1-5; 7 bases are shared with TRBD1. From germline, CDR1 is GTSNPN and CDR2 SVGIG (reference sequence). The CDR3 is made up of 14 amino acids. After removal of 3 bases from V and 8 bases from J, the junction contained 10 bases not matched to a gene. The CDR3: CAWRRTGRTEPQHF. DNA of the CDR3: TGTGCCTGGAGAAGGACAGGACGAACGGAGCCCCAGCATTTT.

This clonotype was seen repeatedly, ten times or more. V gene TRBV10-3 combines with J gene TRBJ1-4; D possibly corresponds to TRBD1 (6 bases). Germline V gene lookup returns CDR1 ENHRY and CDR2 SYGVKD. The ends were cut back, 8 bases at V and 7 bases at J, with 17 bases in the middle. CDR3 length equals 14 residues. The CDR3 DNA reads TGTGCCATCGGTCTAGGGGGGGCAAGTGAAAAACTGTTTTTT. Translation gives CAIGLGGASEKLFF.

The sample holds many counts of this clonotype. The chain links TRBV9 to TRBJ2-1; no definite D call. V dropped 4 bases and J dropped 5 bases, with 13 bases sitting between them. Germline CDR1 is SGDLS and CDR2 is YYNGEE. The CDR3 is 14 amino acids. CDR3 in amino acids: CASSPEAENNEQFF. In DNA form, the CDR3 reads TGTGCCAGCAGCCCGGAAGCAGAAAACAATGAGCAGTTCTTC.

J is TRBJ2-2 and V is TRBV2; no clear D. The CDR3 has 12 residues. Germline V gives CDR1 SNHLY, CDR2 FYNNEI. Between the trimmed V and J ends, which lost 5 bases and 3 bases, there was a span of 4 bases. The CDR3 DNA follows: TGTGCCAGCAGTCCTGACACCGGGGAGCTGTTTTTT. This translates into CASSPDTGELFF.

This clonotype was picked up many times. V is TRBV5-1 and J is TRBJ1-4, with 11 bases that match TRBD1. The V gene's germline CDR1 is SGHRS and CDR2 YFSETQ. The CDR3 extends over 16 amino acids. V gave up 3 bases and J gave up 1 base; unmatched junction bases: 2. This chain's CDR3 is CASSSGTGGTNEKLFF. Written as DNA, the CDR3 is TGCGCCAGCAGCTCCGGGACAGGGGGAACTAATGAAAAACTGTTTTTT.

In this sample, this clonotype turned up a few times. The chain combines TRBV29-1 with TRBJ2-2; D perhaps matches TRBD2 (5 bases). Trimming cost V 2 bases and J 5 bases, with 9 bases left between them. The CDR3 totals 13 residues. Germline CDR1 is SQVTM and CDR2 is ANQGSEA. The CDR3 DNA reads as TGCAGCGTTGAAACTAGACGGACCGGGGAGCTGTTTTTT. This sequence encodes CSVETRRTGELFF.